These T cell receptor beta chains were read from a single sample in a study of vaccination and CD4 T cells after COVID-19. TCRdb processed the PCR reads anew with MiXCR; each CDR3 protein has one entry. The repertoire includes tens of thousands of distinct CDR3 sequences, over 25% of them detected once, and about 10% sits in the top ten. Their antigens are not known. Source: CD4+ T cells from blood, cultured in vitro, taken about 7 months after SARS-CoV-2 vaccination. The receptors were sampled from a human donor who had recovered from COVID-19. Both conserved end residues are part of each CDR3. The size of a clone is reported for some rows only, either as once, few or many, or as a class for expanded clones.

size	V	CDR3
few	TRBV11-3	CASSPRQGGAYNEQFF
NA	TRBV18	CASSPDSTYGYTF
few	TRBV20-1	CSARERWGRTGETQYF
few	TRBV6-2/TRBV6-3	CASNNGGRGYTF
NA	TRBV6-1	CASKTGLSSYEQYF
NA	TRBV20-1	CSAISGNLGNEQFF
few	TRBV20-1	CSAGTSSGHSYNEQFF
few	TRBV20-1	CSVRDRVGYGYTF
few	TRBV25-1	CASSERLRQETQYF
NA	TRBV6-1	CATNRGGTNSPLHF
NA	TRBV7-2	CASSPAGVSSTDTQYF
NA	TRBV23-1	CASSLAGLASPLHF
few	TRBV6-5	CASSYSTSGDTQYF
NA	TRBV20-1	CSAGRTGVDEQFF
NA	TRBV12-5	CASGRTATVAYEQYF
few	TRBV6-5	CASSSRAPSGEGVEQYF
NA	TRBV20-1	CSARTGGWDTEAFF
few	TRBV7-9	CASSPTETGQPQHF
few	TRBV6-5	CASSFRGSSYEQYF
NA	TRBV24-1	CATSDATPDSINQPQHF
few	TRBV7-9	CASSFSTGGPEELFF
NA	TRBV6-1	CASRSPSLTQYF
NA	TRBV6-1	CASTRAGVGYEQYF
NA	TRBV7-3	CASSPGTAPYEQYF
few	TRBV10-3	CAISELQETQYF
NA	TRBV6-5	CASSYSRQTGNSPLHF
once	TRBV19	CASSMRQVYGYTF
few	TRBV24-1	CATSDLLGVEQFF
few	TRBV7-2	CASSLVTGGAHQYF
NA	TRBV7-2	CASSQQGMTGYTF
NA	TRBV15	CATSTRTGGGQPQHF
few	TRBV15	CATSGWTGGFETQYF